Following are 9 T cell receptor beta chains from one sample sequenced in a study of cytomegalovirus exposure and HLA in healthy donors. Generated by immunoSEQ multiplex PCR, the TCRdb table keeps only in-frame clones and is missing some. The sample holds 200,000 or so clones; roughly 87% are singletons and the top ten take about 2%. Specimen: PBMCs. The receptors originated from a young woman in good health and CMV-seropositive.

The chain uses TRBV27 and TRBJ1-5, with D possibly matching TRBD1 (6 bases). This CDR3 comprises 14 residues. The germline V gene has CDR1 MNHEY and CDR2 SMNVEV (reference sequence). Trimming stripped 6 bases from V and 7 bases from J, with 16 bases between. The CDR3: CASRSGLTGQPQHF. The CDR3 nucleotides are TGTGCCAGCAGATCTGGACTTACAGGGCAGCCCCAGCATTTT.

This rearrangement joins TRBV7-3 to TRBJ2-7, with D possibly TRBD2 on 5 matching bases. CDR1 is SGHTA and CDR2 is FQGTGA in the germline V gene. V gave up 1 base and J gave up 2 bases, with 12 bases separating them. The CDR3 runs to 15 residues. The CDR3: CASSLSPGNPYEQYF. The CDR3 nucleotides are TGTGCCAGCAGCTTAAGCCCGGGGAACCCCTACGAGCAGTACTTC.

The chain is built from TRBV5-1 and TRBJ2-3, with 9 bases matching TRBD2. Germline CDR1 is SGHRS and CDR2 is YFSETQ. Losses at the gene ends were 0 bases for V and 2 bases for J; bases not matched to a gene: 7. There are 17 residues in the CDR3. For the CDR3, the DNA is TGCGCCAGCAGCTTGGTGGCTAGCGGGGATTTCACAGATACGCAGTATTTT. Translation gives CASSLVASGDFTDTQYF.

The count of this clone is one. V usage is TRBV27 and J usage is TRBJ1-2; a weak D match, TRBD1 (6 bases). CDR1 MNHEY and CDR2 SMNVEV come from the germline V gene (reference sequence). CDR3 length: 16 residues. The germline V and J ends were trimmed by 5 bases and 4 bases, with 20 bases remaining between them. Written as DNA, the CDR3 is TGTGCCAGCAGTCCTACTGTGGGGGGAGGGGGCTATGGCTACACCTTC. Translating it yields CASSPTVGGGGYGYTF.

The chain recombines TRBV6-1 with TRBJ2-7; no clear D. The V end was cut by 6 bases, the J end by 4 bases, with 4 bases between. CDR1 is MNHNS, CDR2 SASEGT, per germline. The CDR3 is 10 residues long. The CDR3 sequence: CASSQYEQYF. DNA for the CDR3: TGTGCCAGCAGCCAGTACGAGCAGTACTTC.

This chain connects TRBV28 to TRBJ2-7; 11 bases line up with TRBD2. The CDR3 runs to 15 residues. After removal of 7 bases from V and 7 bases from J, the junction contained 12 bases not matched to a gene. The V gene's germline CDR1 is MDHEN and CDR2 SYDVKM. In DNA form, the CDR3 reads TGTGCCAGCACACCTCCCGGGACTAGCGGTGGGGAGCAGTACTTC. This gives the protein CASTPPGTSGGEQYF.

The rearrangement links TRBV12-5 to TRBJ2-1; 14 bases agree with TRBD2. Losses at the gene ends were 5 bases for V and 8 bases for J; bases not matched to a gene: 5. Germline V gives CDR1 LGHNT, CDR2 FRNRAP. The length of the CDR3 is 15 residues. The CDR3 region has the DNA TGTGCTAGTGGTGGGGGACTAGCGGGAGCCTATGAGCAGTTCTTC. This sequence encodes CASGGGLAGAYEQFF. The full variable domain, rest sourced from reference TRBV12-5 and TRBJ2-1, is DARVTQTPRHKVTEMGQEVTMRCQPILGHNTVFWYRQTMMQGLELLAYFRNRAPLDDSGMPKDRFSAEMPDATLATLKIQPSEPRDSAVYFCASGGGLAGAYEQFFGPGTRLTVL.

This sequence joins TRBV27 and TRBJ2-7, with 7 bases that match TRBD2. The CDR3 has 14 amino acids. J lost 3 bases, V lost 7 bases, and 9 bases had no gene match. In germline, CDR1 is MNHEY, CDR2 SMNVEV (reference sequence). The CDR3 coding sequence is TGTGCCAGCACCTGCCCTAGCGGCTTCTACGAGCAGTACTTC. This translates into CASTCPSGFYEQYF.

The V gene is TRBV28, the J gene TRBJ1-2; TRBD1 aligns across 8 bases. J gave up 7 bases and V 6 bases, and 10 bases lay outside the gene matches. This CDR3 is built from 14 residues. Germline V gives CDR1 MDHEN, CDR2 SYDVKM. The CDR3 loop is CASRSTGEESGYTF. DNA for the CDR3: TGTGCCAGCAGGTCGACAGGGGAAGAGAGTGGCTACACCTTC.